Listed here are 2 T cell receptor beta chains from one sample, sequenced in a study of CD8+ T cells in alopecia areata. Extracted from the samples, RNA was reverse transcribed into cDNA to serve as the sequencing template. This table comes from immunoSEQ multiplex PCR, and its TCRdb copy is limited to in-frame clones, with some not included. This table holds 220,000 or so clones, about 53% found once. The sample in question was CD4+ T cells sorted from blood, obtained at week 0. The receptors were gathered from a human donor with alopecia areata.

V usage is TRBV4-2 and J usage is TRBJ1-5; 7 nucleotides match TRBD1. This CDR3 spans 17 amino acids. J gave up 3 bases and V 1 base, and 9 bases lay outside the gene matches. Germline CDR1 reads LGHNA; CDR2 reads YNFKEQ. The CDR3 DNA follows: TGTGCCAGCAGCCAAGCCTTGGGGACAGAACTCAATCAGCCCCAGCATTTT. It specifies CASSQALGTELNQPQHF.

The CDR3 DNA reads TGTGCCAGCAGCTTAGATGTCGGGTTCGAAAAACTGTTTTTT. This translates into CASSLDVGFEKLFF. V gene TRBV11-2 combines with J gene TRBJ1-4; D remains ambiguous. The CDR3 extends over 14 amino acids. The V end lost 0 bases, the J end lost 8 bases, and 10 bases lay between the germline ends. In germline, CDR1 is SGHAT, CDR2 FQNNGV.